The rows below give T cell receptor beta chains drawn from one sample of a study of T cells expressing NK-cell markers. From its re-call of the 5' RACE reads, TCRdb lists each CDR3 protein once, without DNA. The sample table sets out a few hundred thousand distinct CDR3 sequences. Input material: blood T cells: a sorted CD56 or NKG2C T cell subset, CD4+ or CD8+ T cells, or bulk PBMC T cells (not recorded which). These receptors were obtained from a man aged 18-75 years in good health. The CDR3 runs from the conserved cysteine through the conserved F or W. Fields, in order: V gene, J gene, CDR3 protein.

>TRBV6-5|TRBJ2-1
CASSYGLESNEQFF
>TRBV19|TRBJ2-3
CASSNRYTDTQYF
>TRBV7-9|TRBJ2-5
CASSFSGNQETQYF
>TRBV30|TRBJ2-6
CAWGHGSGANVLTF
>TRBV5-1|TRBJ2-3
CASSAVQVFTDTQYF
>TRBV27|TRBJ1-4
CASSPTGRVGEKLFF
>TRBV6-5|TRBJ2-3
CASSYSGLAWTTDTQYF
>TRBV3-1|TRBJ1-6
CASSRGVWDVSPLHF
>TRBV9|TRBJ1-3
CASTQDNSGNTIYF
>TRBV6-1|TRBJ1-2
CASIPWDRGFGYTF
>TRBV12-3/TRBV12-4|TRBJ1-2
CASGIRSRTNYGYTF
>TRBV18|TRBJ2-3
CASSRTHADTQYF
>TRBV5-1|TRBJ1-3
CASSLRGAGTSGNTIYF
>TRBV28|TRBJ2-5
CASATAGDLSETQYF
>TRBV27|TRBJ2-7
CASNPAWAGNYEQYF
>TRBV11-2|TRBJ1-2
CASSPTGAQRGYTF
>TRBV21-1|TRBJ2-5
CASSKDQGRAKETQYF
>TRBV27|TRBJ2-7
CASRPYLRGYEQYF
>TRBV3-1|TRBJ2-1
CASRYGSKGNEQFF
>TRBV19|TRBJ2-3
CASSRAGGPGDTQYF
>TRBV6-5|TRBJ2-1
CATRRKINEQFF
>TRBV6-5|TRBJ2-2
CASSYFQDSLTGELFF
>TRBV3-1|TRBJ2-5
CASRDFGSKTQYF
>TRBV3-1|TRBJ2-7
CASSPRSSGGSYEQYF
>TRBV7-2|TRBJ2-2
CASSRGMGGVNTGELFF
>TRBV11-2|TRBJ2-1
CASSLMRATKFSYNEQFF
>TRBV10-3|TRBJ2-1
CAIRAGGTRSYNEQFF
>TRBV18|TRBJ2-7
CASSPDLAGAGYEQYF
>TRBV7-2|TRBJ2-3
CASSAPGLSGGVATQYF
>TRBV6-5|TRBJ2-5
CASSYDPGGRGETQYF
>TRBV6-1|TRBJ2-1
CASSRRVYIDEQFF
>TRBV27|TRBJ2-7
CASLPETEKYEQYF
>TRBV7-9|TRBJ2-7
CASSLAPSGGNHYEQYF
>TRBV6-1|TRBJ1-4
CASRSTGTGEKLFF
>TRBV29-1|TRBJ2-5
CSGRQGEGETQYF
>TRBV6-1|TRBJ1-2
CASSKGTGNYGYTF
>TRBV7-9|TRBJ1-5
CASSLDNGGAQHF
>TRBV12-3/TRBV12-4|TRBJ1-2
CASSPTMQQGDGYTF
>TRBV12-3/TRBV12-4|TRBJ2-2
CASSLESLLPGELFF
>TRBV10-2|TRBJ1-1
CASMRGNTEAFF
>TRBV27|TRBJ2-2
CASSLQGARSTGELFF
>TRBV20-1|TRBJ2-2
CSAPRGATNTGELFF
>TRBV7-2|TRBJ1-5
CASSLEIAGYNQPQHF
>TRBV5-1|TRBJ2-5
CASSSGGSGDQETQYF
>TRBV7-9|TRBJ1-5
CASSLVVWDRGHYSNQPQHF
>TRBV2|TRBJ1-3
CASSVPQGTGNTIYF
>TRBV5-1|TRBJ1-1
CASSYRDSMNTEAFF
>TRBV12-3/TRBV12-4|TRBJ2-2
CASRPTVGPLDAGELFF
>TRBV6-2/TRBV6-3|TRBJ1-6
CASSGPTGGEYNSPLHF
>TRBV7-8|TRBJ1-6
CASSLEVRKSPLHF
>TRBV20-1|TRBJ1-1
CSARDQGRLMNTEAFF
>TRBV6-6|TRBJ1-5
CASQQVRNQPQHF
>TRBV7-9|TRBJ2-7
CASSPGGLWEQYF